This TCR beta chain appears in the sequencing data of a study of molecular identifiers for immune sequencing clone quantification. Study context: Replicate RNA came from about 20,000 or 100,000 naive CD8 cells and was split five ways, and four parts were sequenced.

TCRdb analysed the PCR reads with MiXCR anew, one entry per CDR3 protein. The sample records more than 85,000 distinct CDR3 sequences, about 35% being singletons. A note on this clonotype: Its antigen is undetermined.

The CDR3 extends over 13 amino acids. With 7 bases removed from V and 2 bases from J, the gap between germline ends came to 10 bases. In germline, CDR1 is SNHLY, CDR2 FYNNEI. Whole-study results and caveats: In naive cells, under 1% of molecules belonged to clones above 20 RNA copies, against over 98% in effector cells.

The gene calls are TRBV2 and TRBJ2-3; no definite D call. The TCR sequence derives from a human donor in good health. Some libraries in this study had Jurkat cell RNA spiked in. Sequences were obtained from naive CD8+ T cells from blood, with Jurkat cell RNA spiked in. Subset meaning: FACS-sorted CD8+CD4-CCR7+CD45RA+ naive T cells. In nucleotides, the CDR3 is TGTGCCAGCAAGAGACACCACACAGATACGCAGTATTTT. Translated: CASKRHHTDTQYF.